These 21 T cell receptor beta chains share one sample of origin, sequenced in a study of Graves' ophthalmopathy and Graves' hyperthyroidism. Amplification targeted the TCR beta CDR3 regions, with RNA transcripts as the source material. HTBI primers served in a first-round RT-PCR, which a second-round multiplex PCR followed. TCRdb ran MiXCR on the multiplex PCR reads and lists one entry per CDR3 protein. The sample comprises about 740,000 distinct CDR3 sequences, 35% to 50% of which are singletons, and around 40% rests with the top ten. The sequenced material came from peripheral blood. These receptors all come from an adult man with Graves' ophthalmopathy.

This clonotype came up a few times. The chain uses TRBV2 and TRBJ2-7; perhaps TRBD2 as D (5 bases). This CDR3 has 14 amino acids. V was shortened by 5 bases and J by 4 bases, with 15 bases between the two germline ends. Per the germline V gene, CDR1 is SNHLY and CDR2 is FYNNEI. The CDR3 loop is CASSLSSGTYEQYF. The CDR3 nucleotides read TGTGCCAGCAGTTTATCAAGCGGAACGTACGAGCAGTACTTC.

This clonotype was recorded many times. The genes are TRBV2 and TRBJ1-5; a weak D match, TRBD1 (5 bases). V lost 7 bases to trimming and J lost 6 bases, with 13 bases between them. The CDR3 contains 13 residues. Germline V gene sequence: CDR1 SNHLY, CDR2 FYNNEI. CDR3 bases: TGTGCCAGCAATCCAGGGCAGGCTCAGCCCCAGCATTTT. This translates into CASNPGQAQPQHF.

Ten or more counts support this clonotype. J is TRBJ1-1 and V is TRBV7-9; perhaps TRBD1 as D (6 bases). The germline CDR1 and CDR2 sequences are SEHNR and FQNEAQ (reference sequence). Trimming took off 2 bases at V and 11 bases at J, with 21 bases between the two ends. The CDR3 is 15 amino acids. The chain's CDR3 is CASSLSPGQGVTAFF. For the CDR3, the DNA is TGTGCCAGCAGCTTATCTCCGGGACAAGGTGTTACGGCTTTCTTT. Based on the CDR3 plus reference TRBV7-9 and TRBJ1-1, the full variable domain is DTGVSQNPRHKITKRGQNVTFRCDPISEHNRLYWYRQTLGQGPEFLTYFQNEAQLEKSRLLSDRFSAERPKGSFSTLEIQRTEQGDSAMYLCASSLSPGQGVTAFFGQGTRLTVV.

This clonotype appeared many times. The J gene is TRBJ2-7, the V gene TRBV29-1; perhaps TRBD2 as D (6 bases). From germline, CDR1 is SQVTM and CDR2 ANQGSEA. The CDR3 contains 13 residues. The V and J ends lost 4 bases and 2 bases respectively, with 12 bases between them. Here the CDR3 reads CSVVTAGTYEQYF. CDR3 nucleotide sequence: TGCAGCGTTGTTACCGCGGGGACCTACGAGCAGTACTTC.

Concerning this clonotype itself: Mismatch with germline at one junction end may stem from a read error. The chain employs TRBV24-1 and TRBJ1-2; 7 bases fit TRBD1. This CDR3 contains 15 residues. Germline loops: CDR1 KGHDR, CDR2 SFDVKD. This chain's CDR3 is CASSLSAGGDYGYTF. For the CDR3, the DNA is TGTGCCAGCAGTTTATCGGCAGGGGGGGACTATGGCTACACCTTC.

This clonotype turned up a few times. The CDR3 sequence is CASSFRGLETEAFF. CDR3 nucleotide sequence: TGTGCCAGCAGCTTTAGGGGTCTTGAGACTGAAGCTTTCTTT. V usage is TRBV7-9 and J usage is TRBJ1-1; a possible D gene is TRBD1 (5 bases). This CDR3 has 14 residues. V was trimmed by 3 bases and J by 5 bases, leaving 13 bases between them. Germline lookup yields CDR1 SEHNR and CDR2 FQNEAQ (reference sequence).

The chain combines TRBV7-6 with TRBJ2-6; no clear D gene. Deletions cut 5 bases from V and 0 bases from J, with 11 bases between. There are 16 residues in the CDR3. Germline CDR1 is SGHVS and CDR2 is FNYEAQ. The CDR3 DNA reads TGTGCCAGCAGCGTGCAGGTCCGCTCTGGGGCCAACGTCCTGACTTTC. Protein product: CASSVQVRSGANVLTF.

The genes are TRBV29-1 and TRBJ1-1, with a weak D call TRBD1 (5 bases). Germline CDR1 and CDR2: SQVTM and ANQGSEA. The CDR3 extends over 13 amino acids. V was cut by 8 bases and J by 5 bases, with 18 bases left in between. The CDR3 sequence is CSFTGAGITEAFF. The CDR3 coding sequence is TGCAGCTTTACCGGGGCAGGGATAACTGAAGCTTTCTTT.

This clonotype came up many times. The chain has TRBV5-6 and TRBJ2-7, with 8 bases that match TRBD1. After removal of 5 bases from V and 2 bases from J, the junction contained 6 bases not matched to a gene. Germline-derived CDR1 and CDR2 are SGHDT and YYEEEE. The CDR3 consists of 14 residues. The CDR3 DNA sequence: TGTGCCAGCAGTGGACAGGGAATCACCTACGAGCAGTACTTC. Translating gives CASSGQGITYEQYF.

This chain links TRBV29-1 with TRBJ2-7; 8 bases align to TRBD1. The CDR3 totals 13 residues. The J segment lost 2 bases and the V segment lost 8 bases, leaving 8 bases of the junction unmatched. CDR1 and CDR2 from the germline V gene are SQVTM and ANQGSEA. As DNA, the CDR3 is TGCAGCCGTACCGGGACAGGTGCCTACGAGCAGTACTTC. Translated: CSRTGTGAYEQYF.

In DNA form, the CDR3 reads TGTGCCAGCAGCTTATGGGGAAACCTTAAAGAGACCCAGTACTTC. Protein sequence: CASSLWGNLKETQYF. The chain is built from TRBV11-2 and TRBJ2-5, with D hard to call. CDR3 length: 15 amino acids. With 2 bases removed from V and 3 bases from J, the gap between germline ends came to 13 bases. The germline gives CDR1 SGHAT, CDR2 FQNNGV.

This clonotype was counted once. The chain combines TRBV2 with TRBJ1-2; 7 positions match TRBD1. V was pared by 4 bases and J by 8 bases, with 7 bases of the junction left unmatched. CDR1 is SNHLY, CDR2 FYNNEI, per germline. The CDR3 has 13 amino acids. The CDR3 DNA sequence: TGTGCCAGCAGTGCTACAACGACAGGGGGCTACACCTTC. Encoded protein: CASSATTTGGYTF.

This chain links TRBV20-1 with TRBJ1-5; D is unclear. Trimming removed 3 bases at V and 0 bases at J, with 3 bases between. CDR3 length: 12 residues. Germline assignment: CDR1 DFQATT and CDR2 SNEGSKA (reference sequence). CDR3 nucleotide sequence: TGCAGTGCTAGGAATAGCAATCAGCCCCAGCATTTT. It specifies CSARNSNQPQHF.

The V and J genes are TRBV20-1 and TRBJ2-3; 7 nucleotides align to TRBD1. V lost 6 bases to trimming and J lost 3 bases; unmatched junction nucleotides: 6. Per the germline V gene, CDR1 is DFQATT and CDR2 is SNEGSKA (reference sequence). The CDR3 is 13 residues long. Here the CDR3 reads CSAVRGRTDTQYF. The CDR3 nucleotides read TGCAGTGCCGTGAGGGGGCGAACAGATACGCAGTATTTT.

This chain joins TRBV12-3 or TRBV12-4 and TRBJ2-2; TRBD2 matches 7 bases. The CDR3 is 17 amino acids. After removal of 5 bases from V and 1 base from J, the junction contained 10 bases not matched to a gene. The CDR3 DNA is TGTGCCAGCAGTCCCCCCCCGGCTAGCGGGAACACCGGGGAGCTGTTTTTT. The encoded protein is CASSPPPASGNTGELFF.

V is TRBV29-1 and J is TRBJ2-3, with D possibly being TRBD2 (6 bases). This CDR3 comprises 14 residues. Trimming left V 7 bases short and J 0 bases short, with 14 bases between. The germline V gene has CDR1 SQVTM and CDR2 ANQGSEA. The CDR3 DNA follows: TGCAGCGCAACGGGAGACAAAAGCACAGATACGCAGTATTTT. This codes for CSATGDKSTDTQYF.

The chain joins TRBV2 to TRBJ2-6; D ambiguous. Trimming removed 10 bases at V and 2 bases at J, with 12 bases between. The CDR3 has 14 residues. Germline V lookup: CDR1 SNHLY, CDR2 FYNNEI. The CDR3 region has the DNA TGTGCCACCCGGCGTAGTGCTGGGGCCAACGTCCTGACTTTC. Protein product: CATRRSAGANVLTF. The full variable domain, its missing parts supplied by reference TRBV2 and TRBJ2-6, is EPEVTQTPSHQVTQMGQEVILRCVPISNHLYFYWYRQILGQKVEFLVSFYNNEISEKSEIFDDQFSVERPDGSNFTLKIRSTKLEDSAMYFCATRRSAGANVLTFGAGSRLTVL.

The chain recombines TRBV11-3 with TRBJ1-6, with D maybe TRBD1 (5 bases). Germline V gene lookup returns CDR1 SGHNT and CDR2 YENEEA. V was cut by 3 bases and J by 7 bases, with 10 bases left in between. The CDR3 extends over 14 amino acids. DNA for the CDR3: TGTGCCAGCAGCTTCGGGGCACTAAATTCACCCCTCCACTTT. It encodes CASSFGALNSPLHF.

V gene TRBV19 combines with J gene TRBJ1-1; tentatively, D is TRBD1 (6 bases). The ends were cut back, 6 bases at V and 4 bases at J, with 15 bases in the middle. The CDR3 sequence is 14 residues long. The germline gives CDR1 LNHDA, CDR2 SQIVND (reference sequence). The CDR3 DNA follows: TGTGCCAGTAGGGGGGCTTCGTATGGCACTGAAGCTTTCTTT. Translated, it gives CASRGASYGTEAFF.

This clonotype was seen more than once but under ten times. This sequence joins TRBV12-3 or TRBV12-4 and TRBJ1-5; 9 bases are shared with TRBD1. V trimming: 7 bases; J trimming: 0 bases; junction bases outside the gene matches: 10. The CDR3 totals 17 residues. The CDR3 nucleotides read TGTGCCAGCACCATGGGGGACAGGGCGTATAGCAATCAGCCCCAGCATTTT. This encodes CASTMGDRAYSNQPQHF.

The rearrangement uses TRBV15 and TRBJ2-7; 9 bases match TRBD2. Germline V gene sequence: CDR1 LNHNV, CDR2 YYDKDF (reference sequence). There are 15 residues in the CDR3. Losses at the gene ends were 1 base for V and 5 bases for J; bases not matched to a gene: 6. The CDR3 DNA is TGTGCCACCAGCAGAGTGCATAGCGGGAGACACGAGCAGTACTTC. Encoded protein: CATSRVHSGRHEQYF. The full variable domain, with the rest looked up from reference TRBV15 and TRBJ2-7, is DAMVIQNPRYQVTQFGKPVTLSCSQTLNHNVMYWYQQKSSQAPKLLFHYYDKDFNNEADTPDNFQSRRPNTSFCFLDIRSPGLGDTAMYLCATSRVHSGRHEQYFGPGTRLTVT.